These T cell receptor beta chains were read from a single sample in a study of control samples from healthy donors and cancer patients. Assay: immunoSEQ multiplex PCR; the TCRdb copy retains only in-frame clones and omits some. Here the sample spans 35,000 to 55,000 clones, 65% to 80% being singletons. The sample consisted of formalin-fixed, paraffin-embedded tissue. These TCRs come from a male donor with melanoma. The CDR3 runs from the conserved cysteine through the conserved F or W. A D gene is named only where the DNA matches it firmly. For some rows the clone size is stated as once, few or many, or as a class when expanded; others skip it.

J | D | size | V | CDR3 | DNA
TRBJ1-5 | TRBD1 | - | TRBV27 | CASSLGQGSNQPQHF | TGTGCCAGCAGTTTAGGACAGGGTAGCAATCAGCCCCAGCATTTT
TRBJ1-1 | - | - | TRBV6-5 | CASQTEYRVNTEAFF | TGTGCCAGCCAGACCGAATACAGGGTGAACACTGAAGCTTTCTTT
TRBJ2-5 | - | - | TRBV7-9 | CASSLSVSGTQETQYF | TGTGCCAGCAGCTTAAGCGTGTCTGGGACCCAAGAGACCCAGTACTTC
TRBJ2-3 | - | few | TRBV28 | CATSWATPDTQYF | TGTGCCACCTCTTGGGCCACTCCAGATACGCAGTATTTT
TRBJ1-3 | - | - | TRBV3-1/TRBV3-2 | CASCPRDGGNTIYF | TGTGCCAGCTGTCCGCGGGACGGAGGGAACACCATATATTTT
TRBJ1-6 | TRBD1 | - | TRBV9 | CASSVGSGGYSPLHF | TGTGCCAGCAGCGTAGGTTCAGGGGGCTATTCACCCCTCCACTTT
TRBJ1-1 | - | - | TRBV5-1 | CASSLKARQNTEAFF | TGCGCCAGCAGCTTGAAAGCGCGGCAGAACACTGAAGCTTTCTTT
TRBJ2-5 | TRBD1 | - | TRBV4-2 | CASSLRQGAQETQYF | TGTGCCAGCAGCCTACGACAGGGGGCCCAAGAGACCCAGTACTTC
TRBJ1-1 | - | - | TRBV10-1 | CASQQGLNTEAFF | TGCGCCAGCCAGCAGGGGTTGAACACTGAAGCTTTCTTT
TRBJ1-5 | - | - | TRBV2 | CASSGLAAYSNQPQHF | TGTGCCAGCAGTGGGTTGGCAGCTTATAGCAATCAGCCCCAGCATTTT
TRBJ2-5 | TRBD2 | few | TRBV24-1 | CATSDIYSGGQETQYF | TGTGCCACCAGTGATATTTATAGCGGGGGACAAGAGACCCAGTACTTC
TRBJ2-7 | TRBD2 | few | TRBV28 | CASEISGRSYEQYF | TGTGCCAGCGAAATTAGCGGGCGGTCCTACGAGCAGTACTTC
TRBJ2-2 | TRBD2 | - | TRBV11-2 | CASTGAGGSTGELFF | TGTGCCAGCACTGGGGCGGGAGGTTCTACCGGGGAGCTGTTTTTT
TRBJ1-4 | - | - | TRBV5-1 | CASSPREGATNEKLFF | TGCGCCAGCAGCCCCCGTGAGGGAGCAACTAATGAAAAACTGTTTTTT
TRBJ1-1 | TRBD1 | few | TRBV2 | CASKGQGNTEAFF | TGTGCCAGCAAAGGACAGGGGAACACTGAAGCTTTCTTT
TRBJ1-1 | - | - | TRBV28 | CASSLSTGYTEAFF | TGTGCCAGCAGTTTATCTACAGGTTACACTGAAGCTTTCTTT
TRBJ2-7 | - | - | TRBV6-6 | CVSAISRYEQYF | TGTGTCAGCGCGATTTCCCGCTACGAGCAGTACTTC
TRBJ2-7 | - | few | TRBV2 | CASTPAPGTYEQYF | TGTGCCAGCACCCCGGCCCCGGGGACCTACGAGCAGTACTTC
TRBJ2-5 | TRBD1 | - | TRBV29-1 | CSVTGGSETQYF | TGCAGCGTTACAGGGGGCTCAGAGACCCAGTACTTC
TRBJ1-4 | - | - | TRBV14 | CASSQLGAPTNEKLFF | TGTGCCAGCAGCCAACTGGGGGCCCCAACTAATGAAAAACTGTTTTTT
TRBJ2-6 | - | - | TRBV21-1 | CASSLSLGRRANVLTF | TGTGCCAGCAGCCTCAGCTTAGGCAGAAGGGCCAACGTCCTGACTTTC
TRBJ2-2 | - | - | TRBV9 | CASNRQANTGELFF | TGTGCCAGCAACCGCCAAGCGAACACCGGGGAGCTGTTTTTT
TRBJ2-1 | TRBD2 | - | TRBV28 | CASSLGKLAGAYNEQFF | TGTGCCAGCAGTTTGGGGAAACTAGCGGGGGCCTACAATGAGCAGTTCTTC
TRBJ2-5 | TRBD2 | - | TRBV3-1/TRBV3-2 | CASSHIAGGGETQYF | TGTGCCAGCAGCCATATAGCGGGAGGTGGGGAGACCCAGTACTTC
TRBJ2-7 | - | few | TRBV7-9 | CASSLADSWEQYF | TGTGCCAGCAGCTTAGCTGACTCGTGGGAGCAGTACTTC
TRBJ1-1 | TRBD1 | - | TRBV7-9 | CASTRYRGQNTEAFF | TGTGCCAGCACCCGTTACAGGGGGCAGAACACTGAAGCTTTCTTT
TRBJ2-5 | - | few | TRBV24-1 | CATSEGGQETQYF | TGTGCCACCAGTGAGGGAGGCCAAGAGACCCAGTACTTC
TRBJ2-1 | TRBD2 | - | TRBV14 | CASSLPGSGPYNEQFF | TGTGCCAGCAGCCTCCCTGGTAGCGGGCCTTACAATGAGCAGTTCTTC
TRBJ1-2 | TRBD1 | many | TRBV2 | CASTGTGEGYTF | TGTGCCAGCACCGGGACAGGGGAAGGCTACACCTTC
TRBJ2-7 | - | - | TRBV12-3/TRBV12-4 | CASSRDGPYEQYF | TGTGCCAGCAGCCGGGATGGGCCCTACGAGCAGTACTTC
TRBJ2-7 | TRBD2 | - | TRBV10-2 | CAWRLARDYEQYF | TGCGCCTGGCGACTAGCGAGAGACTACGAGCAGTACTTC
TRBJ2-3 | - | - | TRBV28 | CATKGFLKSSTDTQYF | TGTGCCACCAAGGGTTTCCTAAAGTCTAGCACAGATACGCAGTATTTT
TRBJ2-5 | TRBD2 | many | TRBV2 | CASIGGLAGAGETQYF | TGTGCCAGCATTGGCGGACTAGCGGGAGCAGGGGAGACCCAGTACTTC
TRBJ2-7 | TRBD1 | - | TRBV12-3/TRBV12-4 | CASSWDRGTEQYF | TGTGCCAGCAGTTGGGACAGGGGAACCGAGCAGTACTTC
TRBJ2-7 | TRBD2 | - | TRBV10-2 | CASSVDRGSYEQYF | TGCGCCAGCAGTGTGGATCGCGGGAGCTACGAGCAGTACTTC
TRBJ2-6 | TRBD1 | few | TRBV2 | CASMGQGAGANVLTF | TGTGCCAGCATGGGCCAGGGGGCCGGGGCCAACGTCCTGACTTTC
TRBJ2-3 | - | - | TRBV10-3 | CAIAKRDSPTDTQYF | TGTGCCATCGCGAAGCGGGACAGCCCTACAGATACGCAGTATTTT
TRBJ1-4 | - | few | TRBV18 | CASSRNREELFF | TGTGCCAGCTCACGGAACAGGGAGGAACTGTTTTTT
TRBJ2-3 | - | - | TRBV3-1/TRBV3-2 | CASSQGSAGQGSQYF | TGTGCCAGCAGCCAAGGTTCGGCAGGCCAGGGATCGCAGTATTTT
TRBJ2-3 | - | - | TRBV24-1 | CATGGASDTQYF | TGTGCCACCGGGGGCGCATCAGATACGCAGTATTTT
TRBJ2-1 | - | - | TRBV7-3 | CASSLTVTGEQFF | TGTGCCAGCAGCTTAACAGTGACCGGTGAGCAGTTCTTC
TRBJ2-2 | TRBD1 | few | TRBV24-1 | CATSRTGSRNTGELFF | TGTGCCACCAGCCGGACAGGGAGTAGGAACACCGGGGAGCTGTTTTTT
TRBJ1-1 | - | few | TRBV10-3 | CAISVWGTEAFF | TGTGCCATCAGTGTGTGGGGTACTGAAGCTTTCTTT
TRBJ1-1 | - | few | TRBV11-2 | CASSLGASTEAFF | TGTGCCAGCAGCTTAGGGGCGAGCACTGAAGCTTTCTTT
TRBJ2-3 | TRBD2 | - | TRBV3-1/TRBV3-2 | CASSPGGFYTQYF | TGTGCCAGCAGCCCCGGGGGGTTTTATACGCAGTATTTT
TRBJ1-3 | - | few | TRBV7-6 | CASSLLSADVSGNTIYF | TGTGCCAGCAGCTTACTTTCGGCGGACGTCTCTGGAAACACCATATATTTT
TRBJ1-2 | TRBD1 | - | TRBV27 | CASSSWTGEGGYTF | TGTGCCAGCAGTTCCTGGACAGGCGAAGGGGGCTACACCTTC
TRBJ2-7 | TRBD2 | few | TRBV7-9 | CASSLAGGLAVGYEQYF | TGTGCCAGCAGCTTAGCAGGGGGACTAGCGGTAGGTTACGAGCAGTACTTC
TRBJ2-7 | TRBD2 | - | TRBV6-5 | CASTISGPAWEQYF | TGTGCCAGCACAATTAGCGGGCCGGCCTGGGAGCAGTACTTC
TRBJ2-7 | - | - | TRBV2 | CASRRQVYEQYF | TGTGCCAGCAGACGACAGGTTTACGAGCAGTACTTC
TRBJ2-5 | - | once | TRBV3-1/TRBV3-2 | CASSQGRGLAQETQYF | TGTGCCAGCAGCCAAGGTAGGGGACTGGCGCAAGAGACCCAGTACTTC
TRBJ1-1 | - | - | TRBV6-2/TRBV6-3 | CASSLQGIEAFF | TGTGCCAGCAGCTTGCAGGGGATTGAAGCTTTCTTT
TRBJ2-7 | - | - | TRBV18 | CASSSTPGGSSYEQYF | TGTGCCAGCTCATCCACCCCCGGGGGCAGCTCCTACGAGCAGTACTTC
TRBJ2-4 | - | - | TRBV21-1 | CASPWTKRLNIQYF | TGTGCCAGTCCCTGGACCAAGCGATTAAACATTCAGTACTTC
TRBJ1-1 | TRBD1 | - | TRBV18 | CASSPLQGPNTEAFF | TGTGCCAGCTCACCCCTACAGGGGCCGAACACTGAAGCTTTCTTT
TRBJ2-1 | - | - | TRBV6-5 | CASGGVGVEQFF | TGTGCCAGCGGAGGGGTCGGAGTTGAGCAGTTCTTC
TRBJ2-5 | - | once | TRBV13 | CASSSYAVQGTPSYQETQYF | TGTGCCAGCAGCTCTTATGCGGTTCAGGGGACACCTTCCTACCAAGAGACCCAGTACTTC
TRBJ2-2 | TRBD1 | - | TRBV7-3 | CASSSTGQGISSTGELFF | TGTGCCAGCAGCTCGACGGGACAGGGGATTTCTTCTACCGGGGAGCTGTTTTTT